One and the same sample provided the 17 T cell receptor beta chains below, sequenced in a study of beta chain features in type 1 diabetes. The whole isolated RNA underwent reverse transcription, so sequencing captured expressed TCRB transcripts. Sequenced by immunoSEQ multiplex PCR; TCRdb stores in-frame clones only, minus some. The repertoire includes about 150,000 clones, about 13% of them detected once, and 1.3% sits in the top ten. What these receptors recognize is not known. Broader study findings: Patients with Type 1 diabetes showed moderately but significantly shorter TCRB CDR3s in all four CD4+ subsets.

Source material: central memory CD4+ T cells from blood. These receptors all come from a man aged 18 to 30 with type 1 diabetes.

This clone was seen a few times. The chain links TRBV12-5 to TRBJ2-5; TRBD2 matches 14 bases. The V gene end was trimmed by 5 bases and the J gene end by 0 bases; junction bases not matched to a gene: 8. Looked up from germline, CDR1 is LGHNT and CDR2 is FRNRAP. This CDR3 contains 18 residues. In nucleotides, the CDR3 is TGTGCTAGTGGTATCGGACTAGCGGGGGGACCGTACCAAGAGACCCAGTACTTC. Its protein product is CASGIGLAGGPYQETQYF. Complete variable domain (other parts from reference TRBV12-5 and TRBJ2-5): DARVTQTPRHKVTEMGQEVTMRCQPILGHNTVFWYRQTMMQGLELLAYFRNRAPLDDSGMPKDRFSAEMPDATLATLKIQPSEPRDSAVYFCASGIGLAGGPYQETQYFGPGTRLLVL.

This clone was seen a few times. The chain employs TRBV5-1 and TRBJ2-7; TRBD1 matches 9 bases. V dropped 4 bases and J dropped 4; count of bases not matched to a gene: 9. Germline V lookup: CDR1 SGHRS, CDR2 YFSETQ. The CDR3 contains 15 residues. The CDR3 region has the DNA TGCGCCAGCAGCCCCTCCACAGGGGGCGTGTACGAGCAGTACTTC. Its protein is CASSPSTGGVYEQYF. Supplemented by reference TRBV5-1 and TRBJ2-7, the full variable domain reads KAGVTQTPRYLIKTRGQQVTLSCSPISGHRSVSWYQQTPGQGLQFLFEYFSETQRNKGNFPGRFSGRQFSNSRSEMNVSTLELGDSALYLCASSPSTGGVYEQYFGPGTRLTVT.

In this sample, this clone turned up a few times. The V call is TRBV6-5, the J call TRBJ1-2; the D gene is possibly TRBD1 (5 bases). V lost 10 bases and J lost 8, with 20 bases in between. In germline, CDR1 is MNHEY, CDR2 SVGAGI. CDR3 length: 13 amino acids. CDR3 in DNA: TGTGCCACCCTGACCGTGGGGGAAGGAGGCTACACCTTC. Protein: CATLTVGEGGYTF.

The chain has TRBV7-9 and TRBJ2-1; 8 positions match TRBD1. This CDR3 is built from 13 residues. With 5 bases clipped from V and 5 bases from J, the junction kept 2 bases outside the gene matches. Germline V gene data show CDR1 as SEHNR and CDR2 as FQNEAQ (reference sequence). CDR3 bases: TGTGCCAGCAGCCTGGGACAGGACAATGAGCAGTTCTTC. This sequence encodes CASSLGQDNEQFF.

This clone was seen ten or more times. This chain joins TRBV18 and TRBJ2-5; 8 positions agree with TRBD2. Germline V gene lookup returns CDR1 KGHSH and CDR2 LQKENI. The CDR3 has 14 residues. V was pared by 2 bases and J by 3 bases, with 2 bases of the junction left unmatched. The CDR3 here is CASSPGTRKETQYF. The CDR3 nucleotides are TGTGCCAGCTCACCAGGGACTAGGAAAGAGACCCAGTACTTC.

Ten or more counts support this clone. The chain has TRBV2 and TRBJ2-7; the D gene could be TRBD1 or TRBD2 (5 bases each). Germline CDR1 is SNHLY and CDR2 is FYNNEI. The CDR3 sequence is 11 residues long. V was clipped by 10 bases and J by 1 base, with 8 bases between them. This CDR3 reads CAMGPSYEQYF. CDR3 in DNA: TGTGCCATGGGACCGTCCTACGAGCAGTACTTC.

The rearrangement links TRBV30 to TRBJ2-3; unclear D gene. This CDR3 has 10 amino acids. V lost 5 bases and J lost 8, with 8 bases in between. Germline CDR1 and CDR2: GTSNPN and SVGIG (reference sequence). CDR3 sequence reads: CAWGLGTQYF. The CDR3 nucleotides are TGTGCCTGGGGGCTAGGTACGCAGTATTTT.

This clone was seen only a few times. This sequence joins TRBV30 and TRBJ1-2; maybe TRBD1 (6 bases). V lost 4 bases and J lost 8, with 14 bases in between. In germline, CDR1 is GTSNPN, CDR2 SVGIG (reference sequence). This CDR3 is built from 12 residues. CDR3 DNA sequence: TGTGCCTGGACCCCACACAGGGACGGCTACACCTTC. It codes for CAWTPHRDGYTF.

This chain uses TRBV30 with TRBJ2-3, with D possibly matching TRBD2 (6 bases). Trimming stripped 3 bases from V and 3 bases from J, with 16 bases between. From germline, CDR1 is GTSNPN and CDR2 SVGIG (reference sequence). The CDR3 consists of 15 residues. The CDR3 reads CAWSGTSSYTDTQYF. CDR3 coding DNA: TGTGCCTGGAGCGGTACTAGCTCTTATACAGATACGCAGTATTTT. Based on the CDR3 plus reference TRBV30 and TRBJ2-3, the full variable domain is SQTIHQWPATLVQPVGSPLSLECTVEGTSNPNLYWYRQAAGRGLQLLFYSVGIGQISSEVPQNLSASRPQDRQFILSSKKLLLSDSGFYLCAWSGTSSYTDTQYFGPGTRLTVL.

This clone appeared many times. The rearrangement joins TRBV15 to TRBJ2-5; the D is unclear. CDR1 and CDR2 from the germline V gene are LNHNV and YYDKDF (reference sequence). The length of the CDR3 is 11 residues. V was clipped by 2 bases and J by 2 bases, with 0 bases between them. The CDR3 DNA follows: TGTGCCACCAGCAGACAAGAGACCCAGTACTTC. Protein sequence: CATSRQETQYF. The variable domain in full, with the rest retrieved from reference TRBV15 and TRBJ2-5, is DAMVIQNPRYQVTQFGKPVTLSCSQTLNHNVMYWYQQKSSQAPKLLFHYYDKDFNNEADTPDNFQSRRPNTSFCFLDIRSPGLGDTAMYLCATSRQETQYFGPGTRLLVL.

The sample holds a few counts of this clone. The chain carries TRBV5-5 and TRBJ1-2, with D hard to call. Trimming stripped 0 bases from V and 0 bases from J, with 9 bases between. From germline, CDR1 is SGHKS and CDR2 YYEKEE (reference sequence). The length of the CDR3 is 15 residues. The CDR3 loop reads CASSLGATTNYGYTF. CDR3 nucleotide sequence: TGTGCCAGCAGCTTGGGGGCTACAACTAACTATGGCTACACCTTC.

The chain employs TRBV5-1 and TRBJ1-4, with 7 nucleotides matching TRBD1. The CDR3 consists of 16 residues. Germline V lookup: CDR1 SGHRS, CDR2 YFSETQ. The J segment lost 5 bases and the V segment lost 4 bases, leaving 11 bases of the junction unmatched. CDR3 bases: TGCGCCAGCAGCCCGACCGGGACAGCCACCAATGAAAAACTGTTTTTT. This codes for CASSPTGTATNEKLFF.

In its sample, this clone was seen a few times. The V gene is TRBV5-6, the J gene TRBJ1-2; D remains ambiguous. The germline V gene has CDR1 SGHDT and CDR2 YYEEEE. The CDR3 consists of 13 residues. V lost 1 base, J lost 4 bases, and 8 bases lay in between. The CDR3 sequence: CASSLKPAYGYTF. The CDR3, as DNA: TGTGCCAGCAGCTTGAAACCCGCCTATGGCTACACCTTC.

The DNA of the CDR3 is TGCGCCAGCAGCACTCGCTATAGTACGCAGTATTTT. Translating it yields CASSTRYSTQYF. The gene calls are TRBV10-2 and TRBJ2-3; D uncertain. The V gene's germline CDR1 is WSHSY and CDR2 SAAADI. V gave up 6 bases and J gave up 8 bases, with 12 bases separating them. This CDR3 region has 12 residues.

CDR3 sequence (DNA): TGTGCCAGCAGCCAAGAGCCCGATATCTCTGGAAACACCATATATTTT. The encoded protein is CASSQEPDISGNTIYF. The V and J genes are TRBV4-2 and TRBJ1-3, with D unclear. The V end was cut by 0 bases, the J end by 0 bases, with 9 bases between. The CDR3 spans 16 residues. Looked up from germline, CDR1 is LGHNA and CDR2 is YNFKEQ.

This clone occurred a few times. The chain uses TRBV28 and TRBJ1-2; tentatively, D is TRBD1 (5 bases). The germline gives CDR1 MDHEN, CDR2 SYDVKM. V was trimmed by 6 bases and J by 8 bases, leaving 13 bases between them. The CDR3 spans 12 residues. CDR3 in amino acids: CASRLGVGGYTF. The CDR3 coding sequence is TGTGCCAGCAGACTGGGGGTCGGGGGCTACACCTTC.

This clone was detected a few times. This sequence joins TRBV9 and TRBJ1-1, with 8 bases lining up with TRBD1. This CDR3 has 14 amino acids. Germline loops: CDR1 SGDLS, CDR2 YYNGEE. The J segment lost 4 bases and the V segment lost 1 base, leaving 3 bases of the junction unmatched. CDR3 nucleotides: TGTGCCAGCAGCGTACAGGGGGCGGGCACTGAAGCTTTCTTT. Residues: CASSVQGAGTEAFF.